This TCR beta chain was retrieved from a study of cytomegalovirus exposure and HLA in healthy donors. PCR was performed using 60 Vbeta and 13 Jbeta primers. Sequenced by immunoSEQ multiplex PCR; TCRdb stores in-frame clones only, minus some. This table holds some 150,000 clones, roughly 80% found once. Germline V gene sequence: CDR1 PRHDT, CDR2 FYEKMQ (reference sequence). The CDR3 spans 15 residues. The trim removed 5 bases at V and 6 bases at J, leaving 7 bases unmatched. The sequenced sample consisted of PBMCs. This TCR was recovered from a man aged 30-40 years in good health and CMV-seropositive. The rearrangement links TRBV13 to TRBJ2-1; 10 nucleotides line up with TRBD1. CDR3 DNA sequence: TGTGCCAGCAGCCCCCGGGACAGGGGAATCAATGAGCAGTTCTTC. Translating gives CASSPRDRGINEQFF.